These 18 T cell receptor beta chains came from one sample sequenced in a study of regulatory T cells in long-lasting Graves disease. HTBI primers from iRepertoire and Arm-PCR of CDR3 regions yielded the TCR beta libraries. TCRdb itself ran the multiplex PCR reads through MiXCR, one entry per CDR3 protein. The sample has roughly 360,000 distinct CDR3 sequences; 20% to 25% are singletons. Time point described: persistent/refractory GD, antithyroid drugs over 5 years with positive TRAb. There was RNA extracted from PBMCs, and the TCR library was made from it. The sample in question was peripheral blood mononuclear cells (PBMCs), obtained when the disease was refractory, from a patient treated with antithyroid drugs. The receptor source for this set is a woman in her thirties or forties with Graves disease.

This clonotype came up a few times. The chain employs TRBV7-9 and TRBJ1-1; a possible D gene is TRBD1 (5 bases). Germline CDR1 is SEHNR and CDR2 is FQNEAQ (reference sequence). This CDR3 is 17 amino acids long. V was pared by 5 bases and J by 4 bases, with 23 bases between. CDR3 in amino acids: CASSPQVPRVAGTEAFF. The CDR3 DNA reads as TGTGCCAGCAGCCCGCAGGTACCCAGGGTAGCGGGCACTGAAGCTTTCTTT. Full variable domain (rest looked up from reference TRBV7-9 and TRBJ1-1): DTGVSQNPRHKITKRGQNVTFRCDPISEHNRLYWYRQTLGQGPEFLTYFQNEAQLEKSRLLSDRFSAERPKGSFSTLEIQRTEQGDSAMYLCASSPQVPRVAGTEAFFGQGTRLTVV.

This clonotype was seen ten or more times. The gene calls are TRBV2 and TRBJ2-5, with 12 bases that match TRBD2. The length of the CDR3 is 14 residues. Germline assignment: CDR1 SNHLY and CDR2 FYNNEI. Trimming cost V 8 bases and J 2 bases; bases outside gene matches: 3. The CDR3 region has the DNA TGTGCCAGCGCAGGGACTAGCGGGCAAGAGACCCAGTACTTC. Protein: CASAGTSGQETQYF.

This clonotype was counted at least ten times. CDR3 loop: CASSIPSQAFF. In DNA form, the CDR3 reads TGTGCCAGCAGCATTCCCTCCCAAGCTTTCTTT. The chain joins TRBV6-1 to TRBJ1-1, with D unclear. Trimming took off 6 bases at V and 9 bases at J, with 11 bases between the two ends. The CDR3 is 11 amino acids. Germline CDR1 reads MNHNS; CDR2 reads SASEGT.

This clonotype was seen at least ten times. The V and J genes are TRBV28 and TRBJ2-7; TRBD2 matches at 7 bases. This CDR3 comprises 15 residues. J was trimmed by 1 base and V by 4 bases; bases with no gene match: 7. CDR1 and CDR2 (germline): MDHEN, SYDVKM. The CDR3 is CASSSPGLVSYEQYF. The CDR3 DNA sequence: TGTGCCAGCAGTTCCCCCGGACTAGTTTCCTACGAGCAGTACTTC.

This clonotype has ten or more counts. The rearrangement links TRBV6-2 or TRBV6-3 to TRBJ1-2; D is undetermined. The V end was cut by 2 bases, the J end by 6 bases, with 10 bases between. Germline V gene sequence: CDR1 MNHEY, CDR2 SVGEGT. The CDR3 contains 13 residues. The CDR3 DNA reads TGTGCCAGCAGTTACGGGCGGTTAAATGGCTACACCTTC. Its translation is CASSYGRLNGYTF.

V usage is TRBV9 and J usage is TRBJ2-3; D may be TRBD1 or TRBD2 (6 bases each). The ends were cut back, 0 bases at V and 2 bases at J, with 25 bases in the middle. Per germline, CDR1 SGDLS and CDR2 YYNGEE. The length of the CDR3 is 20 residues. In DNA form, the CDR3 reads TGTGCCAGCAGCGTAGGAAAGGAGGGGGTCAAGCGGAGCACCACAGATACGCAGTATTTT. It specifies CASSVGKEGVKRSTTDTQYF. The variable domain in full, completed from reference TRBV9 and TRBJ2-3, reads DSGVTQTPKHLITATGQRVTLRCSPRSGDLSVYWYQQSLDQGLQFLIQYYNGEERAKGNILERFSAQQFPDLHSELNLSSLELGDSALYFCASSVGKEGVKRSTTDTQYFGPGTRLTVL.

This clonotype was picked up a small number of times. The J gene is TRBJ1-4, the V gene TRBV20-1; D is unresolved. The germline V and J ends were trimmed by 4 bases and 8 bases, with 11 bases remaining between them. CDR1 and CDR2 (germline): DFQATT, SNEGSKA (reference sequence). This CDR3 is 12 amino acids long. The CDR3: CSATGPEEKLFF. For the CDR3, the DNA is TGCAGTGCTACCGGACCTGAGGAAAAACTGTTTTTT.

The V and J genes are TRBV5-1 and TRBJ1-4; 8 nucleotides agree with TRBD1. Germline V gene sequence: CDR1 SGHRS, CDR2 YFSETQ. This CDR3 comprises 15 residues. V was clipped by 0 bases and J by 8 bases; unmatched bases: 6. This CDR3 reads CASSLGTGRNEKLFF. The CDR3 DNA follows: TGCGCCAGCAGCTTGGGGACAGGGCGTAACGAAAAACTGTTTTTT. Variable domain in full (rest from reference TRBV5-1 and TRBJ1-4): KAGVTQTPRYLIKTRGQQVTLSCSPISGHRSVSWYQQTPGQGLQFLFEYFSETQRNKGNFPGRFSGRQFSNSRSEMNVSTLELGDSALYLCASSLGTGRNEKLFFGSGTQLSVL.

This clonotype has only a few counts. V gene TRBV2 combines with J gene TRBJ1-5, with a weak D call TRBD1 (5 bases). Germline lookup yields CDR1 SNHLY and CDR2 FYNNEI. This CDR3 region has 13 residues. Trimming cost V 5 bases and J 7 bases, with 12 bases left between them. This CDR3 reads CASSQGLRQPQHF. The DNA for the CDR3 is TGTGCCAGCAGTCAGGGTCTGAGGCAGCCCCAGCATTTT.

In its sample, this clonotype was seen many times. V gene TRBV28 combines with J gene TRBJ2-7, with 9 bases identical to TRBD2. V lost 9 bases, J lost 1 base, and 13 bases stayed unmatched. Germline-derived CDR1 and CDR2 are MDHEN and SYDVKM. There are 16 residues in the CDR3. The CDR3: CASRTGEAGGSYEQYF. The CDR3 nucleotides are TGTGCCAGTCGTACCGGTGAAGCGGGAGGTTCCTACGAGCAGTACTTC. Filled out from reference TRBV28 and TRBJ2-7, the complete variable domain reads DVKVTQSSRYLVKRTGEKVFLECVQDMDHENMFWYRQDPGLGLRLIYFSYDVKMKEKGDIPEGYSVSREKKERFSLILESASTNQTSMYLCASRTGEAGGSYEQYFGPGTRLTVT.

For this clonotype: At one end the junction does not follow the germline gene, possibly because of a read error. This chain uses TRBV3-1 with TRBJ1-1, with TRBD1 matching over 10 bases. Germline CDR1 reads LGHDT; CDR2 reads YNNKEL (reference sequence). The CDR3 loop spans 17 amino acids. The DNA of the CDR3 is TGTGCCAGCAGTCAAGAGTCGACAGGGGGCAGAAACACTGAAGCTTTCTTT. Its translation: CASSQESTGGRNTEAFF.

This clonotype was detected many times. The chain joins TRBV28 to TRBJ2-7, with D maybe TRBD1 (5 bases). The CDR3 runs to 14 residues. Germline V CDR1 and CDR2: MDHEN, SYDVKM. The V and J ends lost 3 bases and 3 bases respectively, with 12 bases between them. This CDR3 is CASSFQGMVYEQYF. The CDR3 bases are TGTGCCAGCAGTTTTCAGGGAATGGTCTACGAGCAGTACTTC.

The chain is built from TRBV25-1 and TRBJ1-4; D gene unclear. This CDR3 contains 16 residues. Germline V lookup: CDR1 MGHDK, CDR2 SYGVNS. Trimming shortened V by 5 bases and J by 10 bases, and 23 bases separated the two germline ends. The CDR3 DNA is TGTGCCAGCAGTAATTCAGGTGATTTTACGCAAGGAAAACTGTTTTTT. It translates to CASSNSGDFTQGKLFF.

The gene calls are TRBV5-1 and TRBJ2-2; unclear D gene. Trimming took 0 bases from V and 0 from J, leaving 6 bases between them. This CDR3 spans 15 amino acids. Germline V gene sequence: CDR1 SGHRS, CDR2 YFSETQ. The CDR3 loop is CASSLAVANTGELFF. CDR3 in DNA: TGCGCCAGCAGCTTGGCGGTCGCGAACACCGGGGAGCTGTTTTTT.

This clonotype was observed many times. The J gene is TRBJ2-7, the V gene TRBV5-1; D is ambiguous. The germline V and J ends were trimmed by 1 base and 4 bases, with 15 bases remaining between them. This CDR3 region has 15 residues. In germline, CDR1 is SGHRS, CDR2 YFSETQ. This chain's CDR3 is CASSLWATRSYEQYF. CDR3 in DNA: TGCGCCAGCAGCTTGTGGGCTACCCGGTCTTACGAGCAGTACTTC.

The table lists this clonotype with many counts. This chain joins TRBV10-1 and TRBJ1-5; D is uncertain. The CDR3 totals 13 residues. Germline V gives CDR1 WNHNN, CDR2 SYGVQD (reference sequence). Trimming shortened V by 5 bases and J by 1 base, and 6 bases separated the two germline ends. CDR3 sequence reads: CASSMASNQPQHF. Here the CDR3 DNA reads TGCGCCAGCAGTATGGCCAGCAATCAGCCCCAGCATTTT.

This clonotype was recorded a few times. The chain uses TRBV6-5 and TRBJ1-5; D is unresolved. Trimming left V 0 bases short and J 1 base short, with 4 bases between. CDR3 length equals 14 residues. The germline gives CDR1 MNHEY, CDR2 SVGAGI. CDR3 sequence: CASSYSKSNQPQHF. The CDR3 DNA reads as TGTGCCAGCAGTTACTCGAAAAGCAATCAGCCCCAGCATTTT.

At least ten counts were recorded for this clonotype. This sequence joins TRBV28 and TRBJ1-3, with D perhaps matching TRBD1 (5 bases). Trimming pared 2 bases from V and 0 bases from J, leaving 5 bases between. The CDR3 covers 14 residues. Per germline, CDR1 MDHEN and CDR2 SYDVKM. In nucleotides, the CDR3 is TGTGCCAGCAGTTTAAGGGGCTCTGGAAACACCATATATTTT. Its protein is CASSLRGSGNTIYF.